This T cell receptor beta chain was retrieved from a study of T cell responses to AZD1222 COVID-19 vaccine. Trimming left V 2 bases short and J 4 bases short, with 8 bases between. In germline, CDR1 is LGHDT, CDR2 YNNKEL (reference sequence). CDR3 length: 13 residues. Using immunoSEQ multiplex PCR, the repertoire was profiled, and TCRdb retains in-frame clones only, with some absent. Of roughly 100,000 clones listed, 87% were seen once; the top ten hold 2% to 2.5%. This material consisted of peripheral blood, taken 28 days after the second AZD1222 dose. This receptor was taken from an adult who received the AZD1222 COVID-19 vaccine. The chain uses TRBV3-1 (or the pseudogene TRBV3-2) and TRBJ1-2; TRBD1 might be the D (6 bases). The CDR3 DNA follows: TGTGCCAGCAGCCAACAGGGGTCCTATGGCTACACCTTC. The encoded protein is CASSQQGSYGYTF.